The TCR beta chain under discussion was sequenced for a study of T cell changes during pregnancy in multiple sclerosis. V lost 2 bases and J lost 0; bases outside the gene matches: 5. The CDR3 is made up of 17 amino acids. Germline loops: CDR1 SNHLY, CDR2 FYNNEI. Clones were sequenced by immunoSEQ multiplex PCR, and TCRdb holds only the in-frame ones, with some missing. In the table there are tens of thousands of clones, around nine tenths of which are singletons. The rearrangement links TRBV2 to TRBJ1-5; TRBD1 agrees at 9 bases. The starting material was CD4+ T cells from peripheral blood mononuclear cells, obtained in the second trimester of pregnancy. This TCR derives from a female donor with multiple sclerosis, enrolled in a pregnancy study. The CDR3 reads CASSESQGAYSNQPQHF. In nucleotides, the CDR3 is TGTGCCAGCAGTGAATCACAGGGGGCGTATAGCAATCAGCCCCAGCATTTT.